The clone carrying this TCR beta chain was detected only a few times. Its antigen is not identified. The data belong to a study of beta chain features in type 1 diabetes. Study-level points and caveats: TCRB CDR3s were moderately but significantly shorter in Type 1 diabetes patients in all four CD4+ subsets. The naive, central memory and Treg TCRB repertoires of patients appeared to be more similar to one another than those of healthy donors.

V was trimmed by 1 base and J by 0 bases, leaving 14 bases between them. Germline values: CDR1 SGHRS, CDR2 YFSETQ. CDR3 length equals 17 residues. Expressed TCRB transcripts got sequenced, as all isolated RNA was reverse transcribed. Profiling relied on immunoSEQ multiplex PCR, and the TCRdb table lists in-frame clones only, not all of them. Here the sample spans 310,000 or so clones, approximately 9.7% being singletons. This receptor was obtained from a man in his thirties or forties with type 1 diabetes. The chain is built from TRBV5-1 and TRBJ2-1; the D gene could be TRBD1 or TRBD2 (5 bases each). Sequencing input: central memory CD4+ T cells from blood. CDR3 nucleotides: TGCGCCAGCAGCTTGCGGGGTGGGGACGGCTCCTACAATGAGCAGTTCTTC. It translates to CASSLRGGDGSYNEQFF. Full variable domain (rest looked up from reference TRBV5-1 and TRBJ2-1): KAGVTQTPRYLIKTRGQQVTLSCSPISGHRSVSWYQQTPGQGLQFLFEYFSETQRNKGNFPGRFSGRQFSNSRSEMNVSTLELGDSALYLCASSLRGGDGSYNEQFFGPGTRLTVL.